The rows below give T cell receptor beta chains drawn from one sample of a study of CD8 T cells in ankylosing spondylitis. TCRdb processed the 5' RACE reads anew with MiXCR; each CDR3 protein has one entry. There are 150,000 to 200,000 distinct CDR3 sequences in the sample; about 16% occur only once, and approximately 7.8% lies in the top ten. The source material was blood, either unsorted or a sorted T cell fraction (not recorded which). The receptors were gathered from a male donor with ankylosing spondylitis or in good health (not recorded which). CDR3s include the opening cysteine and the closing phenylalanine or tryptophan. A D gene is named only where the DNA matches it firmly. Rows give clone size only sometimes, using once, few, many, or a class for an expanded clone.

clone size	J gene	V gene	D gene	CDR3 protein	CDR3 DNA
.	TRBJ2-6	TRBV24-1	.	CATSALQAGANVLTF	TGTGCCACCAGCGCATTACAGGCGGGGGCCAACGTCCTGACTTTC
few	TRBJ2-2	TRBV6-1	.	CASSPQGSGELFF	TGTGCCAGCAGCCCACAGGGATCCGGGGAGCTGTTTTTT
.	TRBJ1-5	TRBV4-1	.	CASSQDSRDNQPQHF	TGCGCCAGCAGCCAAGATAGCAGGGACAATCAGCCCCAGCATTTT
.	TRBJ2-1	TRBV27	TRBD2	CASRGLAGGAGSYNEQFF	TGTGCCAGCAGAGGACTAGCGGGAGGTGCGGGGTCCTACAATGAGCAGTTCTTC
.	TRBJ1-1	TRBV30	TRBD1	CASGQGNTEAFF	TGTGCCTCGGGACAGGGAAACACTGAAGCTTTCTTT
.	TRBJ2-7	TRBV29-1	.	CSVEEARGGRGLDEQYF	TGCAGCGTTGAAGAGGCCCGTGGTGGGAGAGGATTGGACGAGCAGTACTTC
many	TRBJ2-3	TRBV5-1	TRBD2	CASSLQGRLAERTDTQYF	TGCGCCAGCAGCTTACAGGGGAGACTAGCGGAGCGCACAGATACGCAGTATTTT
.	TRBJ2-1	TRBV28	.	CASSPGGTYVTYNEQFF	TGTGCCAGCAGTCCAGGGGGGACTTATGTCACCTACAATGAGCAGTTCTTC
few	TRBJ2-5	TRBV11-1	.	CASSRNGLPPETQYF	TGTGCCAGCAGCCGAAACGGACTACCCCCAGAGACCCAGTACTTC
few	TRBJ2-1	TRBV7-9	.	CASSDDSSYNEQFF	TGTGCCAGCAGCGATGATAGCTCCTACAATGAGCAGTTCTTC
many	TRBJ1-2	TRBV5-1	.	CASSAADSNGYTF	TGCGCCAGCAGTGCTGCGGACTCCAATGGCTACACCTTC
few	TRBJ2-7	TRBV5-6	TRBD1	CASSFGDRGSEQYF	TGTGCCAGCAGCTTCGGGGACAGGGGGTCCGAGCAGTACTTC
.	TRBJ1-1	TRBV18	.	CASSPNTDNTEAFF	TGTGCCAGCTCACCTAATACGGACAACACTGAAGCTTTCTTT
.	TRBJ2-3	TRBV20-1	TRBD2	CCARDQREARPDTQYF	TGCTGTGCTAGAGACCAGCGGGAGGCCAGACCGGATACGCAGTATTTT
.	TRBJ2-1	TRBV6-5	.	CASSEGSEQFF	TGTGCCAGCAGTGAAGGCTCTGAGCAGTTCTTC
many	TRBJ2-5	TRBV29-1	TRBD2	CSATSAQETQYF	TGCAGCGCTACTAGCGCCCAAGAGACCCAGTACTTC